These 23 T cell receptor beta chains came from one sample sequenced in a study of T-cell reconstitution after alpha-beta-depleted transplantation in children. Unique molecular identifiers were incorporated into the prepared TCRbeta library. TCRdb recomputed calls from the PCR reads with MiXCR, one row per CDR3 protein. Of some 350,000 distinct CDR3 sequences listed, around 15% are singletons. This sample comprised PBMCs, mostly from graft donor cells, obtained 360 days after TCRalphabeta/CD19-depleted stem cell transplant. The source of these receptors is a male patient aged 2 to 10 who had a stem cell transplant for acute lymphoblastic leukemia, so the T cells may come from the graft donor.

This chain links TRBV27 with TRBJ2-2; no reliable D call. This CDR3 spans 12 amino acids. Germline V gene sequence: CDR1 MNHEY, CDR2 SMNVEV (reference sequence). Trimming removed 6 bases at V and 6 bases at J, with 8 bases between. CDR3 region: CASRYLAGELFF. In DNA form, the CDR3 reads TGTGCCAGCAGATATCTAGCCGGGGAGCTGTTTTTT.

The sample holds a few counts of this clonotype. The rearrangement uses TRBV4-1 and TRBJ1-4, with TRBD1 as a possible D gene (5 bases). The germline V gene has CDR1 MGHRA and CDR2 YSYEKL. Trimming removed 1 base at V and 0 bases at J, with 6 bases between. The CDR3 length is 15 residues. The CDR3 reads CASSQVGATNEKLFF. Written as DNA, the CDR3 is TGCGCCAGCAGCCAAGTGGGGGCAACTAATGAAAAACTGTTTTTT.

This sequence joins TRBV27 and TRBJ2-5, with 9 bases lining up with TRBD2. Germline V gene sequence: CDR1 MNHEY, CDR2 SMNVEV (reference sequence). This CDR3 region has 15 residues. Trimming removed 2 bases from V and 9 bases from J; junction bases left unmatched: 10. The CDR3 DNA sequence: TGTGCCAGCAGTTTAACTAGCGGGCCCCCATGGTCCCAGTACTTC. Protein: CASSLTSGPPWSQYF.

This clonotype was counted only a few times. The chain employs TRBV29-1 and TRBJ2-1, with 12 bases fitting TRBD2. The CDR3 runs 15 residues. From germline, CDR1 is SQVTM and CDR2 ANQGSEA. V gave up 2 bases and J gave up 6 bases; unmatched junction bases: 5. In nucleotides, the CDR3 is TGCAGCGTTGAACCGACTAGCGGGAGCGGCAATGAGCAGTTCTTC. It translates to CSVEPTSGSGNEQFF.

The table lists this clonotype with many counts. V gene TRBV20-1 combines with J gene TRBJ2-3, with 8 bases matching TRBD2. CDR1 DFQATT and CDR2 SNEGSKA come from the germline V gene (reference sequence). The V gene end was trimmed by 1 base and the J gene end by 2 bases; junction bases not matched to a gene: 14. CDR3 size: 18 residues. The DNA for the CDR3 is TGCAGTGCTAGAGGCCCGGGACTAGTTATTCGGCCCACAGATACGCAGTATTTT. It translates to CSARGPGLVIRPTDTQYF.

The J gene is TRBJ1-6, the V gene TRBV12-3 or TRBV12-4; D ambiguous. CDR3 size: 13 residues. V was pared by 7 bases and J by 9 bases, with 13 bases between. In DNA form, the CDR3 reads TGTGCCAGCACTCTCCACGGAGCTTCACCCCTCCACTTT. It specifies CASTLHGASPLHF.

V usage is TRBV5-1 and J usage is TRBJ2-3; 11 bases align to TRBD1. The ends lost 7 bases at V and 4 bases at J; junction bases unmatched: 5. Germline CDR1 SGHRS, CDR2 YFSETQ. The CDR3 is 14 residues long. The CDR3 bases are TGCGCCAGCGCAAGGACAGGGGGCTCAGATACGCAGTATTTT. Residues: CASARTGGSDTQYF.

The chain has TRBV21-1 and TRBJ2-5; the D call of TRBD2 is as the table states it, not checked on the DNA. TRBV21-1 is flagged as a pseudogene. The CDR3 is 16 residues long. In DNA, the CDR3 is TGTGCCAGCAGCAAAGGGACTAGCGGGAGGAAAGAGACCCAGTACTTC. Protein product: CASSKGTSGRKETQYF.

This clonotype was observed a handful of times. The chain links TRBV18 to TRBJ2-3; possible D gene TRBD1, 5 bases. Germline V gives CDR1 KGHSH, CDR2 LQKENI. The CDR3 is made up of 16 amino acids. V was cut by 1 base and J by 2 bases, with 13 bases left in between. CDR3 loop: CASSPQGRAHTDTQYF. The DNA for the CDR3 is TGTGCCAGCTCACCACAGGGCAGGGCTCACACAGATACGCAGTATTTT.

This clonotype was recorded a few times. The chain has TRBV27 and TRBJ2-7, with D perhaps matching TRBD1 (6 bases). Trimming left V 1 base short and J 2 bases short, with 15 bases between. The length of the CDR3 is 16 residues. CDR1 and CDR2 (germline): MNHEY, SMNVEV (reference sequence). CDR3 in amino acids: CASSLFGAAGAYEQYF. As DNA, the CDR3 is TGTGCCAGCAGTTTATTCGGCGCAGCAGGGGCCTACGAGCAGTACTTC.

This clonotype has just a few counts. V usage is TRBV29-1 and J usage is TRBJ2-2; D is unclear. Germline values: CDR1 SQVTM, CDR2 ANQGSEA. The V end lost 5 bases, the J end lost 0 bases, and 7 bases lay between the germline ends. This CDR3 is built from 13 residues. The CDR3 here is CSVQLTNTGELFF. As DNA, the CDR3 is TGCAGCGTTCAACTGACGAACACCGGGGAGCTGTTTTTT.

CDR3 DNA: TGTGCCAGCAGCCACCTAGCGGGAGGCACCGGCACAGATACGCAGTATTTT. Amino acids: CASSHLAGGTGTDTQYF. The rearrangement links TRBV7-2 to TRBJ2-3; TRBD2 matches at 11 bases. With V trimmed by 5 bases and J by 1 base, 8 bases remained unmatched. This CDR3 region has 17 residues. Germline CDR1 is SGHTA and CDR2 is FQGNSA. Drawing the rest from reference TRBV7-2 and TRBJ2-3, the complete variable domain is GAGVSQSPSNKVTEKGKDVELRCDPISGHTALYWYRQSLGQGLEFLIYFQGNSAPDKSGLPSDRFSAERTGGSVSTLTIQRTQQEDSAVYLCASSHLAGGTGTDTQYFGPGTRLTVL.

This clonotype appeared a few times. The chain links TRBV19 to TRBJ2-1, with 13 bases aligning to TRBD2. The CDR3 consists of 15 residues. Germline CDR1 LNHDA, CDR2 SQIVND (reference sequence). Unmatched junction bases numbered 3, after V lost 4 bases and J lost 6 bases. The CDR3 here is CASSRGLAGSNEQFF. CDR3 DNA sequence: TGTGCCAGTAGTAGGGGACTAGCGGGAAGCAATGAGCAGTTCTTC. The full variable domain, its missing parts supplied by reference TRBV19 and TRBJ2-1, is DGGITQSPKYLFRKEGQNVTLSCEQNLNHDAMYWYRQDPGQGLRLIYYSQIVNDFQKGDIAEGYSVSREKKESFPLTVTSAQKNPTAFYLCASSRGLAGSNEQFFGPGTRLTVL.

This clonotype was counted only a few times. The chain combines TRBV28 with TRBJ2-2, with a possible D match to TRBD1 (6 bases). Germline CDR1 MDHEN, CDR2 SYDVKM. Trimming took 4 bases from V and 4 from J, leaving 13 bases between them. The CDR3 has 15 residues. In DNA form, the CDR3 reads TGTGCCAGCAGTTACCACAGGGCGGGCACCGGGGAGCTGTTTTTT. The encoded protein is CASSYHRAGTGELFF.

The J gene is TRBJ1-2, the V gene TRBV5-6; no definite D call. The length of the CDR3 is 12 residues. Trimming cost V 6 bases and J 6 bases, with 12 bases left between them. Looked up from germline, CDR1 is SGHDT and CDR2 is YYEEEE. CDR3: CASNLWGNGYTF. The CDR3, as DNA: TGTGCCAGCAACCTTTGGGGAAATGGCTACACCTTC. Combining the CDR3 with reference TRBV5-6 and TRBJ1-2 gives the whole variable domain DAGVTQSPTHLIKTRGQQVTLRCSPKSGHDTVSWYQQALGQGPQFIFQYYEEEERQRGNFPDRFSGHQFPNYSSELNVNALLLGDSALYLCASNLWGNGYTFGSGTRLTVV.

This clonotype occurred a few times. The V gene is TRBV19, the J gene TRBJ2-1; D unresolved. The CDR3 spans 15 residues. V lost 3 bases and J lost 3, with 12 bases in between. CDR1 is LNHDA, CDR2 SQIVND, per germline (reference sequence). The CDR3 sequence is CASSIADWHYNEQFF. Here the CDR3 DNA reads TGTGCCAGTAGTATCGCTGACTGGCACTACAATGAGCAGTTCTTC. The full variable domain, rest sourced from reference TRBV19 and TRBJ2-1, is DGGITQSPKYLFRKEGQNVTLSCEQNLNHDAMYWYRQDPGQGLRLIYYSQIVNDFQKGDIAEGYSVSREKKESFPLTVTSAQKNPTAFYLCASSIADWHYNEQFFGPGTRLTVL.

This clonotype has a count of ten or more. This chain uses TRBV12-3 or TRBV12-4 with TRBJ2-1, with unresolved D. The CDR3 consists of 12 residues. V shed 2 bases and J shed 7 bases, with 6 bases lying between them. The CDR3 bases are TGTGCCAGCAGTTTATTGAGAAATGAGCAGTTCTTC. The encoded protein is CASSLLRNEQFF.

This CDR3 is CASSQSGIAGELFF. DNA of the CDR3: TGTGCCAGCAGCCAGAGCGGGATCGCCGGGGAGCTGTTTTTT. The rearrangement joins TRBV3-1 to TRBJ2-2; 7 positions agree with TRBD2. CDR3 length: 14 residues. V gave up 3 bases and J gave up 6 bases; unmatched junction bases: 4. In germline, CDR1 is LGHDT, CDR2 YNNKEL (reference sequence).

A few counts support this clonotype. The chain links TRBV20-1 to TRBJ1-3; the match to TRBD1 covers 7 bases. The trim removed 6 bases at V and 3 bases at J, leaving 17 bases unmatched. CDR3 length: 17 residues. In germline, CDR1 is DFQATT, CDR2 SNEGSKA (reference sequence). Written as DNA, the CDR3 is TGCAGTGCCCGACCCACTCCCGACAGGGTTGATGGAAACACCATATATTTT. It is translated as CSARPTPDRVDGNTIYF.

This clonotype was picked up a small number of times. The chain has TRBV5-1 and TRBJ2-5; no clear D gene. CDR1 and CDR2 (germline): SGHRS, YFSETQ. This CDR3 contains 15 residues. Trimming took off 0 bases at V and 5 bases at J, with 14 bases between the two ends. The CDR3 DNA is TGCGCCAGCAGCTTGGCCTCTATACTATTGGAGACCCAGTACTTC. Protein sequence: CASSLASILLETQYF.

This chain connects TRBV29-1 to TRBJ2-7; D not resolved. The CDR3 extends over 16 amino acids. Trimming took off 0 bases at V and 2 bases at J, with 17 bases between the two ends. The V gene's germline CDR1 is SQVTM and CDR2 ANQGSEA. CDR3 protein: CSVEDHAVMATYEQYF. CDR3 sequence (DNA): TGCAGCGTTGAAGATCATGCAGTAATGGCCACCTACGAGCAGTACTTC.

Many counts were recorded for this clonotype. V usage is TRBV12-3 or TRBV12-4 and J usage is TRBJ2-7; possible D gene TRBD1, 5 bases. V gave up 3 bases and J gave up 5 bases, with 11 bases separating them. The CDR3 runs 13 residues. DNA of the CDR3: TGTGCCAGCAGTTTTTACCTCAGGGACGAGCAGTACTTC. Protein sequence: CASSFYLRDEQYF.

The chain is built from TRBV18 and TRBJ2-3; TRBD2 matches at 8 bases. The V segment lost 0 bases and the J segment 2 bases; nucleotides outside the gene matches: 19. There are 21 residues in the CDR3. Germline CDR1 reads KGHSH; CDR2 reads LQKENI. DNA of the CDR3: TGTGCCAGCTCACCACCGGTCGGGAGGGCCGATTTGGACACGGACACAGATACGCAGTATTTT. Translation gives CASSPPVGRADLDTDTDTQYF. Full variable domain (missing parts from reference TRBV18 and TRBJ2-3): NAGVMQNPRHLVRRRGQEARLRCSPMKGHSHVYWYRQLPEEGLKFMVYLQKENIIDESGMPKERFSAEFPKEGPSILRIQQVVRGDSAAYFCASSPPVGRADLDTDTDTQYFGPGTRLTVL.